This T cell receptor beta chain was profiled in a study of T cell responses to AZD1222 COVID-19 vaccine. Whole-study results and caveats: Repertoire sampling was restricted to post-peak T cell response timepoints. Nearly half of spike-specific TCRs reportedly go after variant regions that carry no mutations. At baseline, just 5 or 6 AZD1222 recipients tested seropositive.

CDR1 and CDR2 from the germline V gene are SGDLS and YYNGEE. V was shortened by 5 bases and J by 7 bases, with 21 bases between the two germline ends. The CDR3 totals 16 residues. As concerns this clone: Its antigen is unknown.

The data were produced by immunoSEQ multiplex PCR, yet TCRdb's version contains in-frame clones alone and is incomplete. This sample yields 95,000 to 150,000 clones, of which roughly nine tenths are seen a single time; around 30% belongs to the top ten. The V call is TRBV9, the J call TRBJ2-2; D might be TRBD1 or TRBD2, each matching 5 bases. This receptor was taken from an adult in good health. Material: peripheral blood, obtained on day 0 of AZD1222 vaccination. CDR3: CASSLTGRGRGGELFF. The CDR3 DNA reads as TGTGCCAGCAGTCTAACCGGACGGGGACGGGGCGGGGAGCTGTTTTTT.